Each of the 25 T cell receptor beta chains below was sequenced from the same sample in a study of blood T cell repertoires in COVID-19. Using immunoSEQ multiplex PCR, the repertoire was profiled, and TCRdb retains in-frame clones only, with some absent. Altogether 200,000 to 250,000 clones are present, about 94% being singletons, with the ten largest covering 0.75% to 1%. The sample taken for sequencing was peripheral blood. Source of these receptors: a man in his 60s with COVID-19, enrolled during active disease.

V gene TRBV4-1 combines with J gene TRBJ2-1; 10 bases align to TRBD2. The CDR3 totals 16 residues. The V gene end was trimmed by 7 bases and the J gene end by 0 bases; junction bases not matched to a gene: 6. CDR1 is MGHRA and CDR2 is YSYEKL in the germline V gene. The CDR3 DNA reads TGCGCCAGCACTCGGGAGCGGGGGGGCTCCTACAATGAGCAGTTCTTC. It codes for CASTRERGGSYNEQFF.

This chain uses TRBV29-1 with TRBJ1-1, with D perhaps matching TRBD1 (6 bases). Germline lookup yields CDR1 SQVTM and CDR2 ANQGSEA. V dropped 4 bases and J dropped 0 bases, with 9 bases sitting between them. This CDR3 contains 13 residues. The CDR3 protein is CSVGAGVNTEAFF. CDR3 coding DNA: TGCAGCGTTGGGGCAGGGGTGAACACTGAAGCTTTCTTT.

V and J are TRBV19 and TRBJ1-5; 7 nucleotides match TRBD1. V dropped 7 bases and J dropped 5; count of bases not matched to a gene: 11. The germline CDR1 and CDR2 sequences are LNHDA and SQIVND (reference sequence). The CDR3 sequence is 15 residues long. The CDR3 loop reads CASTLTGAGHQPQHF. The CDR3 DNA is TGTGCCAGTACCCTAACAGGGGCGGGTCATCAGCCCCAGCATTTT. The full variable domain, in which reference TRBV19 and TRBJ1-5 provide the parts outside the CDR3, is DGGITQSPKYLFRKEGQNVTLSCEQNLNHDAMYWYRQDPGQGLRLIYYSQIVNDFQKGDIAEGYSVSREKKESFPLTVTSAQKNPTAFYLCASTLTGAGHQPQHFGDGTRLSIL.

The chain links TRBV5-1 to TRBJ2-2, with D perhaps TRBD2 (5 bases). V shed 0 bases and J shed 7 bases, with 10 bases lying between them. The germline gives CDR1 SGHRS, CDR2 YFSETQ. The CDR3 is made up of 14 amino acids. CDR3 sequence reads: CASSLDRDSGELFF. CDR3 coding DNA: TGCGCCAGCAGCTTGGATCGGGATAGCGGGGAGCTGTTTTTT. Together with reference TRBV5-1 and TRBJ2-2, the CDR3 gives the full variable domain: KAGVTQTPRYLIKTRGQQVTLSCSPISGHRSVSWYQQTPGQGLQFLFEYFSETQRNKGNFPGRFSGRQFSNSRSEMNVSTLELGDSALYLCASSLDRDSGELFFGEGSRLTVL.

The chain carries TRBV6-5 and TRBJ1-6, with 8 bases matching TRBD1. This CDR3 is 13 amino acids long. Germline CDR1 MNHEY, CDR2 SVGAGI. Losses at the gene ends were 6 bases for V and 11 bases for J; bases not matched to a gene: 6. The CDR3 sequence is CASSRTGNTPLHF. In nucleotides, the CDR3 is TGTGCCAGCAGCCGGACAGGGAATACACCCCTCCACTTT.

The chain recombines TRBV5-1 with TRBJ1-2; D possibly corresponds to TRBD1 (5 bases). Germline lookup yields CDR1 SGHRS and CDR2 YFSETQ. The CDR3 length is 15 residues. The germline V and J ends were trimmed by 0 bases and 7 bases, with 16 bases remaining between them. The CDR3 region is CASSLDGGVGGGYTF. The DNA of the CDR3 is TGCGCCAGCAGCTTGGACGGAGGGGTTGGTGGTGGCTACACCTTC.

This sequence joins TRBV3-1 (or the pseudogene TRBV3-2) and TRBJ1-6, with D tentatively TRBD1 (5 bases). V lost 1 base to trimming and J lost 10 bases, with 17 bases between them. The CDR3 extends over 16 amino acids. CDR1 LGHDT and CDR2 YNNKEL come from the germline V gene (reference sequence). The DNA for the CDR3 is TGTGCCAGCAGCCAAGTTTCCCCGGACACTGGGTCACCCCTCCACTTT. Its translation: CASSQVSPDTGSPLHF.

V gene TRBV7-9 combines with J gene TRBJ1-6; no reliable D call. Germline V gene data show CDR1 as SEHNR and CDR2 as FQNEAQ (reference sequence). This CDR3 has 14 residues. Trimming pared 1 base from V and 6 bases from J, leaving 7 bases between. The CDR3 DNA reads as TGTGCCAGCAGCTTAGGTGGCAGTAATTCACCCCTCCACTTT. This gives the protein CASSLGGSNSPLHF.

The chain uses TRBV30 and TRBJ2-1; 8 nucleotides line up with TRBD1. Looked up from germline, CDR1 is GTSNPN and CDR2 is SVGIG (reference sequence). The CDR3 runs to 14 residues. After removal of 5 bases from V and 4 bases from J, the junction contained 7 bases not matched to a gene. This CDR3 is CAWSRRGQYNEQFF. The DNA for the CDR3 is TGTGCCTGGTCCCGCAGGGGGCAATACAATGAGCAGTTCTTC. Full variable domain (remainder filled in from reference TRBV30 and TRBJ2-1): SQTIHQWPATLVQPVGSPLSLECTVEGTSNPNLYWYRQAAGRGLQLLFYSVGIGQISSEVPQNLSASRPQDRQFILSSKKLLLSDSGFYLCAWSRRGQYNEQFFGPGTRLTVL.

The chain employs TRBV3-1 (or the pseudogene TRBV3-2) and TRBJ2-7; 11 nucleotides match TRBD2. V lost 3 bases and J lost 4; bases outside the gene matches: 8. The CDR3 runs 16 residues. Looked up from germline, CDR1 is LGHDT and CDR2 is YNNKEL (reference sequence). The CDR3 sequence is CASSHLVLAGVYEQYF. In nucleotides, the CDR3 is TGTGCCAGCAGCCACCTGGTACTAGCGGGAGTGTACGAGCAGTACTTC.

The rearrangement uses TRBV7-2 and TRBJ2-7, with TRBD2 matching over 10 bases. Losses at the gene ends were 3 bases for V and 2 bases for J; bases not matched to a gene: 7. Germline V CDR1 and CDR2: SGHTA, FQGNSA. The CDR3 is made up of 16 amino acids. CDR3: CASSLATSGPPYEQYF. In nucleotides, the CDR3 is TGTGCCAGCAGCTTGGCGACTAGCGGGCCCCCCTACGAGCAGTACTTC. The complete variable domain, with remaining parts taken from reference TRBV7-2 and TRBJ2-7, reads GAGVSQSPSNKVTEKGKDVELRCDPISGHTALYWYRQSLGQGLEFLIYFQGNSAPDKSGLPSDRFSAERTGGSVSTLTIQRTQQEDSAVYLCASSLATSGPPYEQYFGPGTRLTVT.

This chain links TRBV30 with TRBJ2-2, with TRBD2 identical over 12 bases. The CDR3 is made up of 20 amino acids. V was pared by 3 bases and J by 4 bases, with 18 bases of the junction left unmatched. The germline gives CDR1 GTSNPN, CDR2 SVGIG (reference sequence). The CDR3 nucleotides read TGTGCCTGGAGCCCGCAAAAGGGGCTAGCGGGAGGGCGAGGCACCGGGGAGCTGTTTTTT. It is translated as CAWSPQKGLAGGRGTGELFF.

V is TRBV18 and J is TRBJ2-4; D is possibly TRBD2 (5 bases). The V and J ends lost 1 base and 3 bases respectively, with 16 bases between them. The CDR3 length is 17 residues. Germline V gives CDR1 KGHSH, CDR2 LQKENI. DNA for the CDR3: TGTGCCAGCTCACCACGGACTCCCGGACGATACAAAAACATTCAGTACTTC. It specifies CASSPRTPGRYKNIQYF.

The J gene is TRBJ2-3, the V gene TRBV10-1, with TRBD1 as a possible D gene (5 bases). CDR1 and CDR2 (germline): WNHNN, SYGVQD (reference sequence). V gave up 3 bases and J gave up 5 bases, with 12 bases separating them. The CDR3 covers 14 residues. CDR3 sequence (DNA): TGCGCCAGCAGTGACAGGGAACTTCGAGATACGCAGTATTTT. Translating gives CASSDRELRDTQYF.

This clone has a single count. The genes are TRBV12-3 or TRBV12-4 and TRBJ1-6, with D uncertain. The CDR3 runs 13 residues. V gave up 4 bases and J gave up 2 bases, with 3 bases separating them. CDR3 nucleotide sequence: TGTGCCAGCAGTTCAGCCTATAATTCACCCCTCCACTTT. Amino acid sequence: CASSSAYNSPLHF.

This chain connects TRBV3-1 (or the pseudogene TRBV3-2) to TRBJ2-1; D is undetermined. The germline CDR1 and CDR2 sequences are LGHDT and YNNKEL (reference sequence). V lost 1 base to trimming and J lost 9 bases, with 7 bases between them. The CDR3 has 12 residues. The CDR3 DNA follows: TGTGCCAGCAGCCAAGCAGGTGGTGAGCAGTTCTTC. Its protein product is CASSQAGGEQFF.

This rearrangement joins TRBV7-2 to TRBJ2-2; 7 nucleotides line up with TRBD1. The CDR3 sequence is 13 residues long. Germline-derived CDR1 and CDR2 are SGHTA and FQGNSA. J gave up 6 bases and V 5 bases, and 3 bases lay outside the gene matches. The CDR3 DNA follows: TGTGCCAGCAGCCAAGACAGGGCCGGGGAGCTGTTTTTT. Amino acids: CASSQDRAGELFF.

V usage is TRBV5-1 and J usage is TRBJ2-7; weak D call: TRBD1 (5 bases). Trimming stripped 0 bases from V and 3 bases from J, with 10 bases between. This CDR3 has 14 amino acids. Germline V lookup: CDR1 SGHRS, CDR2 YFSETQ. CDR3 residues: CASSLGRAYYEQYF. DNA of the CDR3: TGCGCCAGCAGCTTGGGCAGGGCCTACTACGAGCAGTACTTC. Drawing the rest from reference TRBV5-1 and TRBJ2-7, the complete variable domain is KAGVTQTPRYLIKTRGQQVTLSCSPISGHRSVSWYQQTPGQGLQFLFEYFSETQRNKGNFPGRFSGRQFSNSRSEMNVSTLELGDSALYLCASSLGRAYYEQYFGPGTRLTVT.

This clone was recorded a few times. The V call is TRBV19, the J call TRBJ2-2; 10 bases line up with TRBD2. The germline V gene has CDR1 LNHDA and CDR2 SQIVND (reference sequence). This CDR3 contains 15 residues. The trim removed 5 bases at V and 5 bases at J, leaving 5 bases unmatched. In DNA form, the CDR3 reads TGTGCCAGTAGTGCTCCACTAGCGGGAACCGGGGAGCTGTTTTTT. It is translated as CASSAPLAGTGELFF.

In regard to this clone: Distinct nucleotide sequences in the sample also encode this CDR3. The rearrangement uses TRBV6-5 and TRBJ1-2, with 7 bases that match TRBD1. V was clipped by 5 bases and J by 2 bases; unmatched bases: 2. This CDR3 is 13 amino acids long. Germline V gives CDR1 MNHEY, CDR2 SVGAGI. CDR3 amino acids: CASSPTGNYGYTF. CDR3 bases: TGTGCCAGCAGTCCGACAGGGAACTATGGCTACACCTTC.

This chain uses TRBV7-3 with TRBJ2-1; TRBD2 matches at 10 bases. V lost 9 bases and J lost 5; bases outside the gene matches: 7. Germline-derived CDR1 and CDR2 are SGHTA and FQGTGA. This CDR3 is 14 amino acids long. The CDR3: CASRAGGQNNEQFF. The CDR3 region has the DNA TGTGCCAGTAGAGCGGGGGGGCAGAACAATGAGCAGTTCTTC.

The rearrangement joins TRBV7-9 to TRBJ1-2; D gene ambiguous. Trimming left V 2 bases short and J 4 bases short, with 8 bases between. This CDR3 is 13 amino acids long. Germline CDR1 is SEHNR and CDR2 is FQNEAQ (reference sequence). The CDR3 loop is CASSLSPSYGYTF. The CDR3 DNA reads TGTGCCAGCAGCTTAAGTCCGAGCTATGGCTACACCTTC.

CDR3 sequence reads: CASSLRGEGGNSPLHF. The CDR3 DNA sequence: TGCGCCAGCAGCCTAAGAGGGGAGGGAGGTAATTCACCCCTCCACTTT. The chain couples TRBV5-1 to TRBJ1-6; the D gene is possibly TRBD1 (5 bases). Germline V CDR1 and CDR2: SGHRS, YFSETQ. CDR3 size: 16 residues. V dropped 4 bases and J dropped 6 bases, with 17 bases sitting between them. Variable domain in full (rest from reference TRBV5-1 and TRBJ1-6): KAGVTQTPRYLIKTRGQQVTLSCSPISGHRSVSWYQQTPGQGLQFLFEYFSETQRNKGNFPGRFSGRQFSNSRSEMNVSTLELGDSALYLCASSLRGEGGNSPLHFGNGTRLTVT.

This chain connects TRBV10-1 to TRBJ1-6; D is uncertain. V shed 3 bases and J shed 8 bases, with 8 bases lying between them. Germline assignment: CDR1 WNHNN and CDR2 SYGVQD (reference sequence). This CDR3 region has 13 residues. This CDR3 reads CASSEQPHSPLHF. In nucleotides, the CDR3 is TGCGCCAGCAGTGAACAGCCCCATTCACCCCTCCACTTT.

This clone was picked up many times. The chain is built from TRBV5-1 and TRBJ1-2; TRBD1 matches 7 bases. From germline, CDR1 is SGHRS and CDR2 YFSETQ. Trimming took 4 bases from V and 5 from J; bases not matched to a gene: 14. The CDR3 runs 16 residues. This CDR3 reads CASSPTDRKSFYGYTF. The CDR3 nucleotides read TGCGCCAGCAGCCCCACGGACAGGAAATCTTTTTATGGCTACACCTTC. Complete variable domain (other parts from reference TRBV5-1 and TRBJ1-2): KAGVTQTPRYLIKTRGQQVTLSCSPISGHRSVSWYQQTPGQGLQFLFEYFSETQRNKGNFPGRFSGRQFSNSRSEMNVSTLELGDSALYLCASSPTDRKSFYGYTFGSGTRLTVV.